The clone carrying this T cell receptor (beta chain) ranks as medium-sized. The antigen remains unidentified. This record comes from a study of identical twins. Whole-study findings and limits: For out-of-frame beta sequences, excess twin sharing was weaker. Twin pairs' shared out-of-frame alpha sequences were enriched in low generation probability. The more abundant beta clonotypes in cord blood had fewer insertions, and memory repertoires did not show this.

TCRdb called the 5' RACE reads again in MiXCR, with one record for every CDR3 protein. The table includes around 240,000 distinct CDR3 sequences, 5.5% to 7% detected once. The germline V and J ends were trimmed by 5 bases and 1 base, with 14 bases remaining between them. The length of the CDR3 is 15 residues. These data are also associated with another study on yellow fever vaccine responses in identical twins.

The receptor was derived from a woman aged 18-29 years in good health. Sequenced input: memory (CD45RO+) T cells sorted from blood. This chain links TRBV12-3 or TRBV12-4 with TRBJ2-5, with D unclear. CDR3 in amino acids: CASSPPNWFQETQYF. In DNA form, the CDR3 reads TGTGCCAGCAGTCCCCCTAATTGGTTCCAAGAGACCCAGTACTTC.